This is a list of T cell receptor beta chains from one sample in a study of vaccination and CD4 T cells after COVID-19. These receptors have no known antigen. TCRdb re-called the PCR reads through MiXCR, storing one row per CDR3 protein. The sample includes under 6,500 distinct CDR3 sequences, 35% to 50% of them seen just once. The sample was CD4+ T cells from blood, cultured in vitro. Receptors were obtained from a human donor who had recovered from COVID-19. The CDR3 runs from the conserved cysteine through the conserved F or W. The D gene is left open where the match is weak. Clone size is shown for a subset of rows, as once, few, many or a class of expanded clone.

TRBV6-8	NA	TRBJ1-2	NA	CASSPPPGRYGYTF	TGTGCCAGCAGCCCCCCACCAGGCCGCTATGGCTACACCTTC
TRBV20-1	TRBD2	TRBJ2-3	few	CSARDPPGGSTDTQYF	TGCAGTGCTAGAGATCCCCCGGGGGGGAGCACAGATACGCAGTATTTT
TRBV19	NA	TRBJ1-6	NA	CASAGSYNSPLHF	TGTGCCAGCGCCGGCTCCTATAATTCACCCCTCCACTTT
TRBV24-1	NA	TRBJ1-5	few	CATRDSGVDGPQHF	TGTGCCACCAGGGACAGTGGAGTAGATGGGCCCCAGCATTTT
TRBV6-5	NA	TRBJ1-1	NA	CASSSRINTEAFF	TGTGCCAGCAGTTCCAGAATAAACACTGAAGCTTTCTTT
TRBV7-9	TRBD1	TRBJ1-3	NA	CASSDTGAGNTIYF	TGTGCCAGCAGCGACACAGGGGCTGGAAACACCATATATTTT
TRBV25-1	TRBD1	TRBJ1-1	NA	CASSGDRESNTEAFF	TGTGCCAGCAGTGGCGACAGGGAGTCTAACACTGAAGCTTTCTTT
TRBV2	TRBD2	TRBJ2-5	few	CASSGTSGGAGETQYF	TGTGCCAGCAGTGGGACTAGCGGGGGGGCCGGCGAGACCCAGTACTTC
TRBV27	NA	TRBJ1-3	NA	CASSLYGGVTGNTIYF	TGTGCCAGCAGTTTGTACGGGGGCGTAACTGGAAACACCATATATTTT
TRBV20-1	TRBD1	TRBJ2-2	NA	CSARDFQGATGELFF	TGCAGTGCTAGAGATTTTCAGGGGGCCACCGGGGAGCTGTTTTTT
TRBV20-1	NA	TRBJ2-7	NA	CSAQRPWTESSYEQYF	TGCAGTGCTCAAAGGCCCTGGACGGAGAGCTCCTACGAGCAGTACTTC
TRBV4-2	TRBD2	TRBJ2-3	NA	CASSQEPSGSTDTQYF	TGTGCCAGCAGCCAAGAGCCTAGCGGGAGCACAGATACGCAGTATTTT
TRBV30	NA	TRBJ2-5	NA	CAWGGGVETQYF	TGTGCCTGGGGAGGGGGCGTAGAGACCCAGTACTTC
TRBV20-1	TRBD1	TRBJ1-2	few	CSAREGQGAFRYGYTF	TGCAGTGCTAGAGAGGGACAGGGGGCATTTCGCTATGGCTACACCTTC
TRBV6-5	TRBD1	TRBJ1-2	once	CASSYGDRGHYGYTF	TGTGCCAGCAGTTACGGGGACAGGGGTCACTATGGCTACACCTTC
TRBV7-3	NA	TRBJ2-3	NA	CASSLLSTDTQYF	TGTGCCAGCAGCTTATTGTCGACAGATACGCAGTATTTT
TRBV20-1	NA	TRBJ2-7	once	CSARTLRHSYEQYF	TGCAGTGCTAGAACCCTCAGGCACTCCTACGAGCAGTACTTC
TRBV30	NA	TRBJ2-5	NA	CAWSVLTTGTQYF	TGTGCCTGGAGTGTGCTCACAACTGGTACCCAGTACTTC
TRBV5-5	NA	TRBJ1-2	NA	CASSLAGGGFDYGYTF	TGTGCCAGCAGCTTGGCCGGGGGGGGCTTCGACTATGGCTACACCTTC
TRBV27	TRBD2	TRBJ2-5	NA	CASSTSSGGPVAQYF	TGTGCCAGCAGTACCTCTAGCGGGGGGCCTGTAGCCCAGTACTTC
TRBV15	NA	TRBJ1-5	NA	CTTSRVWSYSNQPQHF	TGTACCACCAGCAGAGTTTGGAGTTACAGCAATCAGCCCCAGCATTTT
TRBV12-3/TRBV12-4	NA	TRBJ2-2	NA	CASSLITSNTGELFF	TGTGCCAGCAGTTTAATCACCTCGAACACCGGGGAGCTGTTTTTT
TRBV7-9	TRBD2	TRBJ2-5	few	CASSLAGTRFQTQYF	TGTGCCAGCAGCTTAGCCGGGACTAGGTTTCAGACCCAGTACTTC
TRBV29-1	NA	TRBJ1-3	once	CSVERQGRPRPLGNTIYF	TGCAGCGTTGAAAGGCAGGGGAGACCTCGACCCTTGGGAAACACCATATATTTT
TRBV11-1	NA	TRBJ2-1	NA	CASSLELNNEQFF	TGTGCCAGCAGCTTGGAACTCAACAATGAGCAGTTCTTC
TRBV6-4	NA	TRBJ2-1	NA	CASRREHSLGEQFF	TGTGCCAGCCGTCGGGAACACTCCCTGGGTGAGCAGTTCTTC
TRBV19	NA	TRBJ1-2	NA	CASSIQGNYGYTF	TGTGCCAGTAGTATACAGGGGAACTATGGCTACACCTTC
TRBV24-1	NA	TRBJ2-1	few	CATSEQRGEQFF	TGTGCCACCAGCGAACAAAGAGGGGAGCAGTTCTTC
TRBV20-1	NA	TRBJ2-7	few	CSASWKTYEQYF	TGCAGTGCTAGTTGGAAGACGTACGAGCAGTACTTC
TRBV24-1	NA	TRBJ2-3	NA	CATSDLQPGDSGTDTQYF	TGTGCCACCAGTGATTTGCAACCTGGCGATAGCGGCACAGATACGCAGTATTTT
TRBV7-2	NA	TRBJ1-4	NA	CASSLMGSNEKLFF	TGTGCCAGCAGCCTAATGGGCTCCAATGAAAAACTGTTTTTT
TRBV6-1	NA	TRBJ1-6	NA	CASYESEYSPLHF	TGTGCCAGTTATGAGTCGGAGTATTCACCCCTCCACTTT
TRBV2	NA	TRBJ2-5	few	CASNLAAEETQYF	TGTGCCAGCAACTTAGCGGCCGAAGAGACCCAGTACTTC
TRBV6-5	NA	TRBJ1-1	NA	CASSYGTLNTEAFF	TGTGCCAGCAGTTACGGGACACTGAACACTGAAGCTTTCTTT
TRBV2	TRBD2	TRBJ2-7	NA	CASSGRTSGTYEQYF	TGTGCCAGCAGTGGCCGGACTAGCGGCACCTACGAGCAGTACTTC
TRBV28	NA	TRBJ2-1	NA	CASRRPGLRYNEQFF	TGTGCCAGCAGGCGTCCGGGACTTAGATACAATGAGCAGTTCTTC
TRBV6-1	TRBD2	TRBJ2-3	few	CASRERGGPDTQYF	TGTGCCAGCAGAGAGCGGGGGGGCCCAGATACGCAGTATTTT
TRBV21-1	NA	TRBJ2-7	few	CASSNPGTALYEQYF	TGTGCCAGCAGCAACCCCGGGACAGCCCTTTACGAGCAGTACTTC
TRBV7-6	TRBD2	TRBJ2-2	NA	CASSLLAGDDTGELFF	TGTGCCAGCAGCTTACTAGCGGGAGATGACACCGGGGAGCTGTTTTTT
TRBV20-1	NA	TRBJ1-2	NA	CSAPPGGGYVYGYTF	TGCAGTGCTCCCCCGGGGGGCGGATATGTCTATGGCTACACCTTC
TRBV20-1	TRBD1	TRBJ1-2	NA	CSARRRTGDGGYTF	TGCAGTGCCAGGCGGAGGACAGGTGATGGTGGCTACACCTTC
TRBV27	NA	TRBJ1-1	few	CASSQQGRTEAFF	TGTGCCAGCAGTCAACAGGGCCGCACTGAAGCTTTCTTT
TRBV7-8	TRBD2	TRBJ2-1	few	CASSLASGSSEQFF	TGTGCCAGCAGCTTGGCTAGCGGGAGTTCTGAGCAGTTCTTC
TRBV6-2/TRBV6-3	TRBD2	TRBJ2-7	NA	CASKVTLREGLHEQYF	TGTGCCAGCAAGGTCACTTTGCGGGAGGGCCTCCACGAGCAGTACTTC
TRBV15	NA	TRBJ2-7	NA	CATSKGDYSYEQYF	TGTGCCACCAGCAAGGGGGACTACTCCTACGAGCAGTACTTC
TRBV7-8	NA	TRBJ1-5	NA	CASSLGGDVGNQPQHF	TGTGCCAGCAGCTTAGGGGGGGATGTTGGCAATCAGCCCCAGCATTTT
TRBV20-1	NA	TRBJ2-5	few	CSARDAGRDQETQYF	TGCAGTGCTAGAGATGCGGGTAGGGACCAAGAGACCCAGTACTTC
TRBV4-1	NA	TRBJ1-5	NA	CASSHPGHRQPQHF	TGCGCCAGCAGCCATCCGGGACATCGGCAGCCCCAGCATTTT
TRBV5-1	NA	TRBJ2-7	once	CASSPGGRGWPYEQYF	TGCGCCAGCAGCCCGGGGGGCAGGGGGTGGCCCTACGAGCAGTACTTC
TRBV20-1	TRBD2	TRBJ2-1	once	CSARHDWAGVTSYNEQFF	TGCAGTGCAAGGCACGATTGGGCGGGAGTCACCTCCTACAATGAGCAGTTCTTC
TRBV6-1	NA	TRBJ2-2	once	CASSFAQNTGELFF	TGTGCCAGCAGCTTCGCTCAAAACACCGGGGAGCTGTTTTTT
TRBV9	TRBD2	TRBJ2-3	NA	CASSRSSTSGSTDTQYF	TGTGCCAGCAGCCGTAGCTCGACTAGCGGGAGCACAGATACGCAGTATTTT
TRBV15	TRBD1	TRBJ1-1	NA	CATSSSHRGGHTEAFF	TGTGCCACCAGCTCTTCCCACAGGGGTGGGCACACTGAAGCTTTCTTT
TRBV7-3	TRBD2	TRBJ2-1	large	CASSSLDGAGGRHEQFF	TGTGCCAGCAGCTCACTGGATGGGGCGGGGGGGCGTCATGAGCAGTTCTTC
TRBV6-2/TRBV6-3	TRBD2	TRBJ2-3	NA	CASSSASGRRGASTDTQYF	TGTGCCAGCAGTTCGGCTAGCGGGAGAAGAGGGGCTAGCACAGATACGCAGTATTTT
TRBV7-9	TRBD2	TRBJ2-5	NA	CASSFSGRAQETQYF	TGTGCCAGCAGCTTTAGCGGGAGGGCCCAAGAGACCCAGTACTTC
TRBV15	NA	TRBJ2-1	few	CATSRETYNEQFF	TGTGCCACCAGCAGGGAAACTTACAATGAGCAGTTCTTC
TRBV7-3	TRBD1	TRBJ1-6	once	CASSTRGPNSPLHF	TGTGCCAGCAGCACCAGGGGGCCTAATTCACCCCTCCACTTT
TRBV6-4	NA	TRBJ2-1	NA	CASRRQTSAEQFF	TGTGCCAGCAGGAGACAGACATCCGCTGAGCAGTTCTTC
TRBV5-1	TRBD1	TRBJ1-2	NA	CASSAGTGGLYGYTF	TGCGCCAGCAGCGCCGGGACAGGGGGATTGTATGGCTACACCTTC